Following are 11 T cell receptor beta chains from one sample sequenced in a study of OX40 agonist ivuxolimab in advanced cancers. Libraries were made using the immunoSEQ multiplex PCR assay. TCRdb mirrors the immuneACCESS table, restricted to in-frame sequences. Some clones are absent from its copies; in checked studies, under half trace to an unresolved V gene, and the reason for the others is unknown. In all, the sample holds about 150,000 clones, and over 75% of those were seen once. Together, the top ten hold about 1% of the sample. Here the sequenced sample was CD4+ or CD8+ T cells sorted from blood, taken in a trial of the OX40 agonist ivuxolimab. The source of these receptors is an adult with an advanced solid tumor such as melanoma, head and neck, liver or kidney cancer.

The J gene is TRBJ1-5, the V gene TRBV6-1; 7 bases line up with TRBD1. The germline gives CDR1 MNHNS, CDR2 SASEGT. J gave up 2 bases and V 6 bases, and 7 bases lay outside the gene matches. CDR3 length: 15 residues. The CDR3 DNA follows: TGTGCCAGCAGACCAGGACAGGATGGCAATCAGCCCCAGCATTTT. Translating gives CASRPGQDGNQPQHF.

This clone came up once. CDR3 amino acids: CASSYSGRQGQPQHF. In DNA, the CDR3 is TGTGCCAGCAGTTACTCGGGCCGGCAGGGACAGCCCCAGCATTTT. V is TRBV6-6 and J is TRBJ1-5; TRBD1 is a possible D gene (5 bases). V lost 0 bases to trimming and J lost 7 bases, with 13 bases between them. The CDR3 contains 15 residues. Per the germline V gene, CDR1 is MNHNY and CDR2 is SVGAGI (reference sequence).

The CDR3 DNA reads as TGTGCCAGCAGCTTTTCGAGAGGGGGCGGGAAGACCCAGTACTTC. It specifies CASSFSRGGGKTQYF. The V gene is TRBV7-2, the J gene TRBJ2-5; a weak D match, TRBD1 (7 bases). The germline gives CDR1 SGHTA, CDR2 FQGNSA. The CDR3 has 15 residues. Trimming left V 3 bases short and J 6 bases short, with 17 bases between.

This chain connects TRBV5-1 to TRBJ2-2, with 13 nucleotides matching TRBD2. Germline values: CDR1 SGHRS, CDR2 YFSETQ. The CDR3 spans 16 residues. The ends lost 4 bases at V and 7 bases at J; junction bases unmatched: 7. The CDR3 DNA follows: TGCGCCAGCAGCCCCGGGACTAGCGGGATTCACGGGGAGCTGTTTTTT. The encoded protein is CASSPGTSGIHGELFF. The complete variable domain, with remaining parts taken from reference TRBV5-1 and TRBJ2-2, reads KAGVTQTPRYLIKTRGQQVTLSCSPISGHRSVSWYQQTPGQGLQFLFEYFSETQRNKGNFPGRFSGRQFSNSRSEMNVSTLELGDSALYLCASSPGTSGIHGELFFGEGSRLTVL.

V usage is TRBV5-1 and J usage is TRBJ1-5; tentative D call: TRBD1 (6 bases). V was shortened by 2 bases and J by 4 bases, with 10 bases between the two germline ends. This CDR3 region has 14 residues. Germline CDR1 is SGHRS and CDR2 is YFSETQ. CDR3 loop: CASSFGGQNQPQHF. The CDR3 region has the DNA TGCGCCAGCAGCTTTGGAGGACAGAATCAGCCCCAGCATTTT. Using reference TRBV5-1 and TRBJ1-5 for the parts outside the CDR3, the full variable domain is KAGVTQTPRYLIKTRGQQVTLSCSPISGHRSVSWYQQTPGQGLQFLFEYFSETQRNKGNFPGRFSGRQFSNSRSEMNVSTLELGDSALYLCASSFGGQNQPQHFGDGTRLSIL.

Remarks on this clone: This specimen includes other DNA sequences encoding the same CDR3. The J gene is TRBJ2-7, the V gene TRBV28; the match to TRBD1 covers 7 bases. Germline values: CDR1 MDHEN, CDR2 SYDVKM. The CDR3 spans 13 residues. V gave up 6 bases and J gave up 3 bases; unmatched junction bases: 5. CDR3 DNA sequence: TGTGCCAGCAGACCGGGACAGAACTACGAGCAGTACTTC. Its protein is CASRPGQNYEQYF. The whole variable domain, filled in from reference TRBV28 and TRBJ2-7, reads DVKVTQSSRYLVKRTGEKVFLECVQDMDHENMFWYRQDPGLGLRLIYFSYDVKMKEKGDIPEGYSVSREKKERFSLILESASTNQTSMYLCASRPGQNYEQYFGPGTRLTVT.

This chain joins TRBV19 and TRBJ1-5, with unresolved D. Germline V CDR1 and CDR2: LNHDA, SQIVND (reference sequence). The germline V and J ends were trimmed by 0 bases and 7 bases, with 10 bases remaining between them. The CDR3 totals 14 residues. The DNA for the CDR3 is TGTGCCAGTAGTATAGAAGGAGTAGGACAGCCCCAGCATTTT. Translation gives CASSIEGVGQPQHF.

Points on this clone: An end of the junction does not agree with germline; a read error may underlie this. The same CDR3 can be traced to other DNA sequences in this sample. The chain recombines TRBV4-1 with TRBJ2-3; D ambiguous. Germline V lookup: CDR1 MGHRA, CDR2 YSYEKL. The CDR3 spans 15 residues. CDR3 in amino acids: CASSQAVASTDTQYF. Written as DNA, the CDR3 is TGCGCCAGTAGCCAAGCCGTAGCTAGCACAGATACGCAGTATTTT.

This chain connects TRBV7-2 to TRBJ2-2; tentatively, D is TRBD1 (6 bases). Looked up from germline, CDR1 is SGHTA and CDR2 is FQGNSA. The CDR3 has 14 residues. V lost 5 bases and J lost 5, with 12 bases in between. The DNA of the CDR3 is TGTGCCAGCAGCCTCCAGGGGTGGACCGGGGAGCTGTTTTTT. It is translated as CASSLQGWTGELFF.

CDR3 amino acids: CASSEGSTYGDEQFF. DNA for the CDR3: TGCGCCAGCAGCGAGGGGTCTACCTATGGCGATGAGCAGTTCTTC. The chain couples TRBV5-1 to TRBJ2-1, with D possibly called TRBD1 or TRBD2 (5 bases each). This CDR3 spans 15 amino acids. The V and J ends lost 4 bases and 8 bases respectively, with 19 bases between them. The V gene's germline CDR1 is SGHRS and CDR2 YFSETQ.

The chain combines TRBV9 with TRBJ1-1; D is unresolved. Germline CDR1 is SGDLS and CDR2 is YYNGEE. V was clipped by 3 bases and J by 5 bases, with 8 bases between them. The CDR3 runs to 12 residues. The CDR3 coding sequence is TGTGCCAGCAGCGCAGGTTATACTGAAGCTTTCTTT. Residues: CASSAGYTEAFF.